Listed below are T cell receptor beta chains from one sample, sequenced in a study of regulatory T cells in long-lasting Graves disease. TCRdb re-derived calls from the multiplex PCR reads in MiXCR, one entry per CDR3 protein. The table has under 300,000 distinct CDR3 sequences, around 20% seen once. The sample consisted of peripheral blood mononuclear cells (PBMCs), taken at new diagnosis, from a patient treated with antithyroid drugs. The origin of the receptors is a female donor with Graves disease. Each CDR3 is given with its conserved first and last residue. A D gene is named only where the DNA matches it firmly. Only some rows state a clone size, as once, few, many or a class for expanded clones.

J	size	V	D	DNA	CDR3
TRBJ2-2	once	TRBV5-1	NA	TGCGCCAGCAGCAGGACATTCGGGGTGAACACCGGGGAGCTGTTTTTT	CASSRTFGVNTGELFF
TRBJ2-5	NA	TRBV6-1	TRBD2	TGTGCCAGCAGTCCGAATAGCGGGATGGGGGAGACCCAGTACTTC	CASSPNSGMGETQYF
TRBJ2-5	many	TRBV13	NA	TGTGCCAGCACCCCCAAGGGAGGAGATCAAGAGACCCAGTACTTC	CASTPKGGDQETQYF
TRBJ1-4	many	TRBV3-1	NA	TGTGCCAGCAGCCCTACAGGGCTTTATGAAAAACTGTTTTTT	CASSPTGLYEKLFF
TRBJ2-1	few	TRBV6-1	TRBD2	TGTGCCAGCAGTGACGTAAGCGGGGGATCCAATAATGAGCAGTTCTTC	CASSDVSGGSNNEQFF
TRBJ1-6	few	TRBV5-6	NA	TGTGCCAGCAGCCGGTTGGGACGCAATTCACCCCTCCACTTT	CASSRLGRNSPLHF
TRBJ2-2	NA	TRBV7-9	NA	TGTGCCAGCAGCCTCTATCCGGACACCGGGGAGCTGTTTTTT	CASSLYPDTGELFF
TRBJ2-1	many	TRBV6-2/TRBV6-3	TRBD2	TGTGCCAGCAGTCTGCTAGCGGGGGTGACGAATGAGCAGTTCTTC	CASSLLAGVTNEQFF
TRBJ2-3	many	TRBV7-9	TRBD1	TGTGCCAGCAGCTTAATAGGGGGCCTGTCAGATACGCAGTATTTT	CASSLIGGLSDTQYF
TRBJ2-5	many	TRBV20-1	TRBD1	TGCAGTGCTCTGAGCGGACAGGGAAGCCAAGAGACCCAGTACTTC	CSALSGQGSQETQYF
TRBJ2-2	NA	TRBV20-1	NA	TGCAGTGCCGCCGGGGGTCGAGACACCGGGGAGCTGTTTTTT	CSAAGGRDTGELFF
TRBJ2-6	many	TRBV12-3/TRBV12-4	TRBD1	TGTGCCAGCAGTCCGACAGGGACCGGGGCCAACGTCCTGACTTTC	CASSPTGTGANVLTF
TRBJ1-2	many	TRBV20-1	TRBD1	TGCAGTGCCACGGACGCCGGGACAGCCAACTATGGCTACACCTTC	CSATDAGTANYGYTF
TRBJ2-7	many	TRBV10-3	NA	TGTGCCTATTCCGCGCGGCGGGATTCCTACGAGCAGTACTTC	CAYSARRDSYEQYF
TRBJ2-5	many	TRBV3-1	TRBD2	TGTGCCAGCAGCCACGGACTAGCGGGGGTCGAGACCCAGTACTTC	CASSHGLAGVETQYF
TRBJ2-1	many	TRBV10-1	TRBD1	TGCGCCAGCAGTACCGGACAGGCCAATGAGCAGTTCTTC	CASSTGQANEQFF
TRBJ1-5	many	TRBV29-1	NA	TGCAGCGTTGAAGTTCAGGGGAGGGATCAGCCCCAGCATTTT	CSVEVQGRDQPQHF
TRBJ2-7	many	TRBV7-2	NA	TGTGCCAGCAGCTGGAAGCCGGGACCTTTTTCTTCCTACGAGCAGTACTTC	CASSWKPGPFSSYEQYF
TRBJ2-3	many	TRBV29-1	NA	TGCAGCGCTGACAACGGTCCAGATACGCAGTATTTT	CSADNGPDTQYF
TRBJ2-1	many	TRBV12-3/TRBV12-4	NA	TGTGCCAGCAGCAGACACCTGAACTCCTACAATGAGCAGTTCTTC	CASSRHLNSYNEQFF
TRBJ2-7	many	TRBV2	NA	TGTGCCAGCTTCAAGGAGGCCTCCTACGAGCAGTACTTC	CASFKEASYEQYF
TRBJ2-5	NA	TRBV18	TRBD1	TGTGCCAGCTCACCACCACAGGGGGCTGAGACCCAGTACTTC	CASSPPQGAETQYF
TRBJ1-3	few	TRBV4-1	NA	TGCGCCAGCAGCCAAGATAGCGGCAGGGGTGGAAACACCATATATTTT	CASSQDSGRGGNTIYF
TRBJ2-7	NA	TRBV7-6	NA	TGTGCCAGCAGCTTAGAGCAATCCTACGAGCAGTACTTC	CASSLEQSYEQYF
TRBJ1-2	many	TRBV29-1	NA	TGCAGCGTTCTCGCCCGGGTTAGCATCGACCGGGACTATGGCTACACCTTC	CSVLARVSIDRDYGYTF